One sample yielded the 7 T cell receptor beta chains listed below, sequenced in a study of cytomegalovirus exposure and HLA in healthy donors. The PCR had 60 Vbeta and 13 Jbeta primers. This table comes from immunoSEQ multiplex PCR, and its TCRdb copy is limited to in-frame clones, with some not included. The repertoire has about 160,000 clones, roughly 70% of them found once; the top ten carry 2.5% to 3%. The sample consisted of PBMCs. The receptors were sampled from a woman in her forties or fifties in good health and CMV-seropositive.

The chain combines TRBV18 with TRBJ2-1; TRBD2 might be the D (7 bases). CDR1 and CDR2 (germline): KGHSH, LQKENI. V gave up 0 bases and J gave up 9 bases, with 15 bases separating them. This CDR3 is 15 amino acids long. The CDR3 reads CASSPPAGASSEQFF. Here the CDR3 DNA reads TGTGCCAGCTCACCACCGGCGGGGGCCAGCAGTGAGCAGTTCTTC. Variable domain in full (rest from reference TRBV18 and TRBJ2-1): NAGVMQNPRHLVRRRGQEARLRCSPMKGHSHVYWYRQLPEEGLKFMVYLQKENIIDESGMPKERFSAEFPKEGPSILRIQQVVRGDSAAYFCASSPPAGASSEQFFGPGTRLTVL.

The chain couples TRBV5-1 to TRBJ2-7, with 8 bases aligning to TRBD2. In germline, CDR1 is SGHRS, CDR2 YFSETQ. V dropped 0 bases and J dropped 4; count of bases not matched to a gene: 6. CDR3 length equals 15 residues. The CDR3 loop is CASSLGPAGVYEQYF. In nucleotides, the CDR3 is TGCGCCAGCAGCTTGGGGCCAGCGGGGGTATACGAGCAGTACTTC.

This chain connects TRBV2 to TRBJ1-2, with 12 bases lining up with TRBD1. The CDR3 consists of 15 residues. Germline V gene lookup returns CDR1 SNHLY and CDR2 FYNNEI. The junction had 11 bases not matched to a gene; V was cut back by 7 bases and J by 8 bases. The CDR3 loop is CASNGGQGASRGYTF. For the CDR3, the DNA is TGTGCCAGCAATGGGGGACAGGGGGCGTCAAGGGGCTACACCTTC.

This clone was counted a few times. CDR3 coding DNA: TGTGCCAGCAGCTTGGTGTCCAGGGGGAACACTGAAGCTTTCTTT. Residues: CASSLVSRGNTEAFF. The rearrangement links TRBV5-6 to TRBJ1-1; possible D gene TRBD1, 6 bases. With 0 bases removed from V and 1 base from J, the gap between germline ends came to 10 bases. Germline V gene sequence: CDR1 SGHDT, CDR2 YYEEEE. The CDR3 totals 15 residues.

The CDR3 DNA reads TGTGCCAGCAGTGAGGAGCTAAACTATGGCTACACCTTC. Encoded protein: CASSEELNYGYTF. The V call is TRBV2, the J call TRBJ1-2; D unresolved. The CDR3 spans 13 residues. V was trimmed by 3 bases and J by 2 bases, leaving 7 bases between them. From germline, CDR1 is SNHLY and CDR2 FYNNEI.

The V and J genes are TRBV19 and TRBJ2-5; D not resolved. Germline V gene sequence: CDR1 LNHDA, CDR2 SQIVND (reference sequence). The CDR3 has 13 residues. Trimming left V 2 bases short and J 6 bases short, with 10 bases between. CDR3 sequence: CASSIRSSQTQYF. The CDR3 DNA is TGTGCCAGTAGTATAAGAAGCTCCCAGACCCAGTACTTC.

The table lists this clone with a few counts. The V and J genes are TRBV11-2 and TRBJ1-3; D not certain. The V end was cut by 3 bases, the J end by 2 bases, with 11 bases between. Germline CDR1 is SGHAT and CDR2 is FQNNGV. The CDR3 totals 15 residues. CDR3 coding DNA: TGTGCCAGCAGCTTGGGCACCTACACTGGAAACACCATATATTTT. Its translation is CASSLGTYTGNTIYF. Complete variable domain (other parts from reference TRBV11-2 and TRBJ1-3): EAGVAQSPRYKIIEKRQSVAFWCNPISGHATLYWYQQILGQGPKLLIQFQNNGVVDDSQLPKDRFSAERLKGVDSTLKIQPAKLEDSAVYLCASSLGTYTGNTIYFGEGSWLTVV.